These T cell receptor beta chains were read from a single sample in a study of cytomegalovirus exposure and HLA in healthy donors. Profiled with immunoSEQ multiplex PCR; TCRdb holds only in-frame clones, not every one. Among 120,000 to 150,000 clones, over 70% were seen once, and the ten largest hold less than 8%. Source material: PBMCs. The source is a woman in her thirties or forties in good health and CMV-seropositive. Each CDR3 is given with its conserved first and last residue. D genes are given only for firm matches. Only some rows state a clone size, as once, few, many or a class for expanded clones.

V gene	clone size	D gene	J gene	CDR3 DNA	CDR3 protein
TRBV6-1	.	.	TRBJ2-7	TGTGCCAGCAGTTTTAACGAGCAGTACTTC	CASSFNEQYF
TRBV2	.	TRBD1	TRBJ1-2	TGTGCCAGCAGACCCGGGACAGGGGGCACTCGCTACACCTTC	CASRPGTGGTRYTF
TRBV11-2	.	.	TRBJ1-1	TGTGCCAGCAGCTTAGGACTGGGGAACACTGAAGCTTTCTTT	CASSLGLGNTEAFF
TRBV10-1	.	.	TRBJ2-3	TGCGCCAGCAGTGACCAAGGACAGAGGATGGATACGCAGTATTTT	CASSDQGQRMDTQYF
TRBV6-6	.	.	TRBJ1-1	TGTGCCAGCAGTTACTCCCGGGTTAACACTGAAGCTTTCTTT	CASSYSRVNTEAFF
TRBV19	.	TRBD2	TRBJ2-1	TGTGCCACCGGACTAGCGGGGTGGAATGAGCAGTTCTTC	CATGLAGWNEQFF
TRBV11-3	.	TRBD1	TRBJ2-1	TGTGCCAGCAGCTCCGACAGGGGTAGCTCCTACAATGAGCAGTTCTTC	CASSSDRGSSYNEQFF
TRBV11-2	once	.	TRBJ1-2	TGTGCCAGCAGCTTTCAGGGAATCCACACCTTC	CASSFQGIHTF
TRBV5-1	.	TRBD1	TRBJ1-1	TGCGCCAGCAGAGATCCGGGACAGGGTTTCACTGAAGCTTTCTTT	CASRDPGQGFTEAFF
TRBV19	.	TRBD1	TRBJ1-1	TGTGCCAGTAGTCCCACGGGGGGGACAGTTGTTCCCCAAGCTTTCTTT	CASSPTGGTVVPQAFF
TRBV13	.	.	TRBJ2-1	TGTGCCAGCAGCTTAGGCGGTATGGGGAGCTCCTACAATGAGCAGTTCTTC	CASSLGGMGSSYNEQFF
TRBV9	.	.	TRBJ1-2	TGTGCCAGCAGCGTAGGAGGGGGTAGCTACACCTTC	CASSVGGGSYTF
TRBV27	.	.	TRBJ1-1	TGTGCCAGCAGTTTAAAGACAGGTTCTGAAGCTTTCTTT	CASSLKTGSEAFF
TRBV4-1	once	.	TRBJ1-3	TGCGCCAGCAGCCAAGAGCTCCGGCTCGGCCAGGGGTCTGGAAACACCATATATTTT	CASSQELRLGQGSGNTIYF
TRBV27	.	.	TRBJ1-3	TGTGCCAGCCGTCGGACAGCTGGAAACACCATATATTTT	CASRRTAGNTIYF
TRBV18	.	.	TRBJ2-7	TGTGCCAGCTCACCGGCCAGGGGTACCAAGAGCTACGAGCAGTACTTC	CASSPARGTKSYEQYF
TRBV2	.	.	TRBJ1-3	TGTGCCAGCAGTCCCGATAGCCCCTCTGGAAACACCATATATTTT	CASSPDSPSGNTIYF
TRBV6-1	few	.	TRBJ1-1	TGTGCCAGCAGTGCGGAACAGTGGACTGAAGCTTTCTTT	CASSAEQWTEAFF
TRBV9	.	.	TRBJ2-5	TGTGCCAGCAGCCTCGGGGGAACCCAAGAGACCCAGTACTTC	CASSLGGTQETQYF
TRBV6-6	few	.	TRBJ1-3	TGTGCCAGCAGCCAGACAGGCTCTGGAAACACCATATATTTT	CASSQTGSGNTIYF
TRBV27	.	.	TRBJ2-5	TGTGCCAGCAGGGGGCTTCAAGAGACCCAGTACTTC	CASRGLQETQYF
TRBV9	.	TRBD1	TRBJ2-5	TGTGCCAGCAGCTACGGGACAGTAGACGAGACCCAGTACTTC	CASSYGTVDETQYF
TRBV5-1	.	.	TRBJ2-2	TGCGCCAGCAGCTTTTCGACCGGGGACACCGGGGAGCTGTTTTTT	CASSFSTGDTGELFF
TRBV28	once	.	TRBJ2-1	TGTGCCAGCAGCTCCACCGGGGTAGCGCGGCCCCCGGGCAATGAGCAGTTCTTC	CASSSTGVARPPGNEQFF
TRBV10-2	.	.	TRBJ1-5	TGCGCCAGCAGTGACGGGGGGGCAAACCCCCAGCATTTT	CASSDGGANPQHF
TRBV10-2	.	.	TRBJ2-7	TGCGCCAGCAGTGAGTCGGCGGTTCGGGAGCAGTACTTC	CASSESAVREQYF
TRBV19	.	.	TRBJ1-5	TGTGCCAGTAGTATGGTAGGGCAAGGGGGGCCCCAGCATTTT	CASSMVGQGGPQHF